This TCR beta chain was recovered during a study of OX40 agonist ivuxolimab in advanced cancers. Study-level background: Partial responses, seen in three patients, involved one hepatocellular carcinoma and two cutaneous melanomas. Study-level results: Clonal expansion was seen in CD4+ and CD8+ blood T cells by week 6 at 0.1 to 3.0 mg/kg. Expanded clones tended on average to be more numerous among CD8+ T cells than CD4+.

Patients had blood sampled at baseline and again on cycle 4 day 1 and cycle 7 day 1. Worth noting for this clone: The antigen is undetermined.

The assay was immunoSEQ multiplex PCR, and TCRdb's table has in-frame clones only and misses some. The profile covers roughly 41,000 clones, with about 78% appearing a single time and approximately 22% taken by the ten largest. V lost 5 bases to trimming and J lost 3 bases, with 8 bases between them. CDR3 size: 13 residues. Germline V gene lookup returns CDR1 SNHLY and CDR2 FYNNEI. Sequenced material: CD4+ or CD8+ T cells sorted from blood, taken in a trial of the OX40 agonist ivuxolimab. The receptor was derived from an adult with an advanced solid tumor such as melanoma, head and neck, liver or kidney cancer. This chain links TRBV2 with TRBJ1-5, with D perhaps matching TRBD1 (6 bases). The CDR3: CASSWTVNQPQHF. In nucleotides, the CDR3 is TGTGCCAGCAGTTGGACAGTCAATCAGCCCCAGCATTTT.